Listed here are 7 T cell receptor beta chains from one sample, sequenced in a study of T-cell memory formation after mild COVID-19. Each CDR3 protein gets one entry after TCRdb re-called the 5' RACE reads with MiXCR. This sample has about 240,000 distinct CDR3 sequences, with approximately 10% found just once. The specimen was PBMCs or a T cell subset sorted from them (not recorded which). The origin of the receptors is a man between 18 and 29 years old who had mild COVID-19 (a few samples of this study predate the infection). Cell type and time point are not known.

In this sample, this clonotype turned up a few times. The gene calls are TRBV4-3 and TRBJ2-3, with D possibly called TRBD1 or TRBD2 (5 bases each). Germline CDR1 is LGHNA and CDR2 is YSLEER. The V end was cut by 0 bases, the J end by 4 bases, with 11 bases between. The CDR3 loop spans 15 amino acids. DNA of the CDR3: TGCGCCAGCAGCCAAGAGGGCTGGGGGTCAGATACGCAGTATTTT. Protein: CASSQEGWGSDTQYF.

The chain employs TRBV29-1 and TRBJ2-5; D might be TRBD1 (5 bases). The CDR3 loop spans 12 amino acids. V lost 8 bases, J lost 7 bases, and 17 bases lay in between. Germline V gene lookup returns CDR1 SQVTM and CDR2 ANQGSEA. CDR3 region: CSSRGVEGTQYF. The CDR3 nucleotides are TGCAGCTCTAGGGGCGTAGAAGGGACCCAGTACTTC.

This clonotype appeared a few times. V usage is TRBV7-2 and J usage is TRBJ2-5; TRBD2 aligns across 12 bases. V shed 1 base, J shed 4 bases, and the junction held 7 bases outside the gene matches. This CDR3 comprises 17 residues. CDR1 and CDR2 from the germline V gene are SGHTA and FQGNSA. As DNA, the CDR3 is TGTGCCAGCAGCTTAGGACTAGCGGGGGCCGATCGAGAGACCCAGTACTTC. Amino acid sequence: CASSLGLAGADRETQYF.

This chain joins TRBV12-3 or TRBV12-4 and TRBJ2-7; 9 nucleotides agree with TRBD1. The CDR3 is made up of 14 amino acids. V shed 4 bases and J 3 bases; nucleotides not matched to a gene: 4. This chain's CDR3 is CASSWGTGIYEQYV. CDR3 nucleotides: TGTGCCAGCAGTTGGGGGACAGGGATCTACGAGCAGTACGTC.

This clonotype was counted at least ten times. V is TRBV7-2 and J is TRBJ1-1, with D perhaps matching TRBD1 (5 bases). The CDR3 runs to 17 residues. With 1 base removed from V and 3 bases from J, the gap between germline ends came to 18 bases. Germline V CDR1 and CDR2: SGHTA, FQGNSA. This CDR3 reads CASSLDLGGLFYTEAFF. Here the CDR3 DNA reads TGTGCCAGCAGCTTAGATCTGGGGGGTCTTTTTTACACTGAAGCTTTCTTT.

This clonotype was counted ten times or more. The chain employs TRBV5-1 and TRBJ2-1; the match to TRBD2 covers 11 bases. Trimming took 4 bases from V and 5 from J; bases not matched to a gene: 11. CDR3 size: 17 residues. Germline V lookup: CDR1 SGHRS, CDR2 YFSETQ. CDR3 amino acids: CASSLARLAGGHNEQFF. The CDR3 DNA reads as TGCGCCAGCAGCCTGGCCCGTCTAGCGGGGGGCCACAATGAGCAGTTCTTC.

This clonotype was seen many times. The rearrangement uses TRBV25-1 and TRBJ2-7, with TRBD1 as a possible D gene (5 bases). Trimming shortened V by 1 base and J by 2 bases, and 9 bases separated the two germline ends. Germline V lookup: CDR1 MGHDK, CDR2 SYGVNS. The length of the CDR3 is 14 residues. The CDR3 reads CASSEWGRTYEQYF. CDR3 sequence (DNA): TGTGCCAGCAGTGAATGGGGCAGGACCTACGAGCAGTACTTC.